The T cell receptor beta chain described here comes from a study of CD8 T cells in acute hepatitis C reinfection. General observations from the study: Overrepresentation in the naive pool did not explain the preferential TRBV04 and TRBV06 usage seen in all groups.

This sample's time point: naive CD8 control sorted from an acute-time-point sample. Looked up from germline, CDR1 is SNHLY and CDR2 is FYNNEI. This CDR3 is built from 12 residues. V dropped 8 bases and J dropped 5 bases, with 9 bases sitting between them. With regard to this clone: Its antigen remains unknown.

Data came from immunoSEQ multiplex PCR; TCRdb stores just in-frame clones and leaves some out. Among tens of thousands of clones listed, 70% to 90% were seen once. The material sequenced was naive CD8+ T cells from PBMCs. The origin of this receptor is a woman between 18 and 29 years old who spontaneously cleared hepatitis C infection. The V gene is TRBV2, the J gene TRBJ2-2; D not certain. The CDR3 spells CASLVGTGELFF. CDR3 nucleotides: TGTGCCAGCCTCGTAGGAACCGGGGAGCTGTTTTTT.